A single sample gave rise to the 32 T cell receptor beta chains below, sequenced in a study of blood T cell repertoires in COVID-19. The repertoire was sequenced with immunoSEQ multiplex PCR; TCRdb's copy has only in-frame clones and lacks some. Of 140,000 or so clones listed, about 80% are singletons. Sample: peripheral blood. All receptors come from a human donor in a cohort sampled during active COVID-19.

V and J are TRBV6-5 and TRBJ2-7; a weak D match, TRBD1 (5 bases). V gave up 6 bases and J gave up 1 base, with 13 bases separating them. The CDR3 contains 14 residues. CDR1 is MNHEY and CDR2 is SVGAGI in the germline V gene. The CDR3 here is CASRSPGQSYEQYV. The CDR3, as DNA: TGTGCCAGCAGATCCCCCGGACAATCCTACGAGCAGTACGTC.

This clone came up a few times. V usage is TRBV7-8 and J usage is TRBJ2-1, with D perhaps TRBD2 (6 bases). From germline, CDR1 is SGHVS and CDR2 FQNEAQ. The CDR3 has 15 amino acids. V was shortened by 5 bases and J by 3 bases, with 14 bases between the two germline ends. The CDR3 DNA follows: TGTGCCAGCAGCCCAGTGGGAGGAATCTACAATGAGCAGTTCTTC. Translating gives CASSPVGGIYNEQFF.

V is TRBV3-1 (or the pseudogene TRBV3-2) and J is TRBJ1-2; D is possibly TRBD1 (5 bases). This CDR3 has 14 residues. The V and J ends lost 4 bases and 3 bases respectively, with 12 bases between them. Germline values: CDR1 LGHDT, CDR2 YNNKEL (reference sequence). The chain's CDR3 is CASSRPGRDYGYTF. The CDR3 nucleotides are TGTGCCAGCAGCCGGCCAGGCAGGGACTATGGCTACACCTTC.

This clone was counted a single time. J is TRBJ2-7 and V is TRBV6-5; 7 nucleotides align to TRBD1. With 7 bases clipped from V and 2 bases from J, the junction kept 11 bases outside the gene matches. The germline CDR1 and CDR2 sequences are MNHEY and SVGAGI. This CDR3 has 15 amino acids. The CDR3 region is CASTLQGDRAYEQYF. DNA of the CDR3: TGTGCCAGCACTCTCCAGGGGGACAGAGCCTACGAGCAGTACTTC.

The rearrangement uses TRBV5-1 and TRBJ1-5; a possible D gene is TRBD1 (6 bases). There are 14 residues in the CDR3. Germline V lookup: CDR1 SGHRS, CDR2 YFSETQ. Trimming took off 0 bases at V and 7 bases at J, with 11 bases between the two ends. As DNA, the CDR3 is TGCGCCAGCAGCTTGGAACAGGGCGCGCAGCCCCAGCATTTT. As protein: CASSLEQGAQPQHF.

The chain recombines TRBV2 with TRBJ2-2; the match to TRBD2 covers 12 bases. The germline V gene has CDR1 SNHLY and CDR2 FYNNEI. The CDR3 covers 15 residues. Trimming removed 5 bases from V and 5 bases from J; junction bases left unmatched: 3. CDR3 DNA: TGTGCCAGCAGTAGGACTAGCGGGAATACCGGGGAGCTGTTTTTT. Translated, it gives CASSRTSGNTGELFF.

The chain employs TRBV28 and TRBJ1-6; 9 positions match TRBD1. The ends lost 7 bases at V and 10 bases at J; junction bases unmatched: 11. CDR3 length: 15 residues. CDR1 and CDR2 (germline): MDHEN, SYDVKM. The CDR3 DNA follows: TGTGCCAGCAACCACAGGGGGCGGGTAGGGTCACCCCTCCACTTT. This translates into CASNHRGRVGSPLHF.

The chain carries TRBV5-1 and TRBJ2-3; maybe TRBD2 (5 bases). The CDR3 has 16 amino acids. Germline loops: CDR1 SGHRS, CDR2 YFSETQ. Trimming left V 5 bases short and J 3 bases short, with 19 bases between. CDR3 sequence reads: CASRPGLFSWTDTQYF. The DNA of the CDR3 is TGCGCCAGCAGACCGGGGTTATTTAGCTGGACAGATACGCAGTATTTT.

V usage is TRBV9 and J usage is TRBJ1-1; D not resolved. V was cut by 4 bases and J by 0 bases, with 10 bases left in between. The germline gives CDR1 SGDLS, CDR2 YYNGEE. The length of the CDR3 is 14 residues. CDR3 amino acids: CASSPDEVNTEAFF. DNA of the CDR3: TGTGCCAGCAGCCCCGACGAGGTGAACACTGAAGCTTTCTTT.

The chain has TRBV5-6 and TRBJ2-1; 9 bases match TRBD2. The germline gives CDR1 SGHDT, CDR2 YYEEEE. The ends lost 5 bases at V and 4 bases at J; junction bases unmatched: 10. This CDR3 region has 16 residues. The CDR3 is CASSGRSGGPYNEQFF. The CDR3 DNA sequence: TGTGCCAGCAGTGGACGAAGCGGGGGGCCATACAATGAGCAGTTCTTC.

This chain uses TRBV19 with TRBJ1-2; TRBD1 is a possible D gene (5 bases). Germline values: CDR1 LNHDA, CDR2 SQIVND (reference sequence). This CDR3 is 13 amino acids long. Trimming pared 10 bases from V and 3 bases from J, leaving 15 bases between. CDR3 region: CATSGFRDYGYTF. The DNA of the CDR3 is TGTGCCACGTCAGGGTTCCGGGACTATGGCTACACCTTC.

The CDR3: CAWSLQYSGNTIYF. The CDR3 DNA follows: TGTGCCTGGAGTCTACAGTACTCTGGAAACACCATATATTTT. V usage is TRBV30 and J usage is TRBJ1-3; unclear D gene. Germline V gene lookup returns CDR1 GTSNPN and CDR2 SVGIG (reference sequence). V was pared by 2 bases and J by 0 bases, with 8 bases between. The CDR3 extends over 14 amino acids.

This clone came up once. V is TRBV11-3 and J is TRBJ2-7; D not certain. The germline V gene has CDR1 SGHNT and CDR2 YENEEA. The CDR3 runs 14 residues. Trimming cost V 0 bases and J 2 bases, with 8 bases left between them. CDR3 amino acids: CASSLDRKTYEQYV. DNA for the CDR3: TGTGCCAGCAGCTTAGATAGAAAGACCTACGAGCAGTACGTC.

The chain has TRBV18 and TRBJ2-1, with TRBD2 matching 11 bases. Germline CDR1 and CDR2: KGHSH and LQKENI. Germline trimming cut 8 bases from V and 6 bases from J; bases unmatched to any gene: 3. This CDR3 has 13 amino acids. The CDR3 loop reads CASSSGRGNEQFF. The CDR3 DNA is TGTGCCAGCAGTAGCGGGAGGGGCAATGAGCAGTTCTTC.

The V gene is TRBV25-1, the J gene TRBJ1-2; possibly TRBD1 for D (6 bases). The CDR3 has 15 residues. Between the trimmed V and J ends, which lost 5 bases and 0 bases, there was a span of 13 bases. Germline V lookup: CDR1 MGHDK, CDR2 SYGVNS. CDR3 DNA: TGTGCCAGCAGTCTCCGGGGGGGGCCTAACTATGGCTACACCTTC. Its protein is CASSLRGGPNYGYTF.

The chain has TRBV3-1 (or the pseudogene TRBV3-2) and TRBJ2-3; maybe TRBD2 (5 bases). V was trimmed by 1 base and J by 8 bases, leaving 16 bases between them. CDR1 is LGHDT and CDR2 is YNNKEL in the germline V gene (reference sequence). The CDR3 totals 15 residues. CDR3 in DNA: TGTGCCAGCAGCCAAGGACCGCAAGAAAGCGGTACGCAGTATTTT. It specifies CASSQGPQESGTQYF.

The chain combines TRBV7-3 with TRBJ2-7; TRBD1 matches at 8 bases. Germline V gene lookup returns CDR1 SGHTA and CDR2 FQGTGA. There are 13 residues in the CDR3. Losses at the gene ends were 5 bases for V and 9 bases for J; bases not matched to a gene: 9. Written as DNA, the CDR3 is TGTGCCAGCAGCACCCCGGACAGGGAACGGCAGTACTTC. It specifies CASSTPDRERQYF. The full variable domain, with the rest looked up from reference TRBV7-3 and TRBJ2-7, is GAGVSQTPSNKVTEKGKYVELRCDPISGHTALYWYRQSLGQGPEFLIYFQGTGAADDSGLPNDRFFAVRPEGSVSTLKIQRTERGDSAVYLCASSTPDRERQYFGPGTRLTVT.

This clone was detected only once. The chain combines TRBV21-1 with TRBJ2-7; the table's D call TRBD2 went unverified against the DNA. TRBV21-1 is termed a pseudogene. This CDR3 has 17 residues. CDR3 residues: CASSTPMRGGPTYEQYF. In nucleotides, the CDR3 is TGTGCCAGCAGCACCCCGATGCGGGGGGGCCCGACCTACGAGCAGTACTTC.

The chain couples TRBV6-5 to TRBJ1-2; D ambiguous. V shed 4 bases and J shed 7 bases, with 10 bases lying between them. The CDR3 contains 12 residues. CDR1 and CDR2 (germline): MNHEY, SVGAGI. The CDR3 here is CASSFGGTGYTF. The CDR3 DNA reads TGTGCCAGCAGTTTTGGAGGTACTGGCTACACCTTC.

The count of this clone is one. The V gene is TRBV6-6, the J gene TRBJ2-3; D not certain. Germline V CDR1 and CDR2: MNHNY, SVGAGI (reference sequence). Trimming took 5 bases from V and 3 from J, leaving 3 bases between them. CDR3 length: 11 amino acids. CDR3 in amino acids: CASSATDTQYF. The CDR3 DNA is TGTGCCAGCAGTGCGACAGATACGCAGTATTTT.

V usage is TRBV4-1 and J usage is TRBJ1-5, with D maybe TRBD1 (5 bases). In germline, CDR1 is MGHRA, CDR2 YSYEKL. V was clipped by 1 base and J by 5 bases, with 24 bases between them. The CDR3 runs to 19 residues. The CDR3 sequence is CASSQGAGRRRVVHQPQHF. The CDR3 DNA reads TGCGCCAGCAGCCAAGGTGCAGGGAGGAGAAGGGTTGTACATCAGCCCCAGCATTTT.

The chain couples TRBV4-2 to TRBJ1-2; 8 bases fit TRBD1. The CDR3 has 16 amino acids. Germline CDR1 and CDR2: LGHNA and YNFKEQ. Trimming removed 1 base from V and 4 bases from J; junction bases left unmatched: 8. In nucleotides, the CDR3 is TGTGCCAGCAGCCAAGGACAGACAGGGGCGGGCTATGGCTACACCTTC. Encoded protein: CASSQGQTGAGYGYTF.

V is TRBV25-1 and J is TRBJ1-5, with D possibly TRBD1 on 5 matching bases. The V gene lost 2 bases and the J gene lost 1 base, with 9 bases spanning the gap. CDR3 length equals 15 residues. Germline CDR1 is MGHDK and CDR2 is SYGVNS. In DNA form, the CDR3 reads TGTGCCAGCAGTGAAGGGGGGAAGAGCAATCAGCCCCAGCATTTT. Its translation is CASSEGGKSNQPQHF.

V gene TRBV7-9 combines with J gene TRBJ2-1, with TRBD1 identical over 9 bases. Germline V gene sequence: CDR1 SEHNR, CDR2 FQNEAQ (reference sequence). After removal of 2 bases from V and 9 bases from J, the junction contained 5 bases not matched to a gene. CDR3 size: 14 residues. In DNA form, the CDR3 reads TGTGCCAGCAGCTTAAGGACAGGGGCTGGTGAGCAGTTCTTC. This translates into CASSLRTGAGEQFF.

J is TRBJ1-5 and V is TRBV3-1 (or the pseudogene TRBV3-2); unclear D gene. The germline CDR1 and CDR2 sequences are LGHDT and YNNKEL (reference sequence). The V and J ends lost 3 bases and 4 bases respectively, with 4 bases between them. The CDR3 sequence is 12 residues long. The CDR3 sequence is CASSHRNQPQHF. CDR3 nucleotide sequence: TGTGCCAGCAGCCACAGGAATCAGCCCCAGCATTTT.

V usage is TRBV28 and J usage is TRBJ1-2, with D tentatively TRBD1 (5 bases). Germline V lookup: CDR1 MDHEN, CDR2 SYDVKM. The CDR3 loop spans 17 amino acids. Trimming left V 7 bases short and J 4 bases short, with 25 bases between. The CDR3 is CASTLPRGLPGLYGYTF. The CDR3 nucleotides read TGTGCCAGCACCCTTCCCCGAGGACTACCGGGACTCTATGGCTACACCTTC.

This rearrangement joins TRBV4-1 to TRBJ1-2; no firm D call. V dropped 1 base and J dropped 4 bases, with 10 bases sitting between them. The CDR3 runs 14 residues. The germline CDR1 and CDR2 sequences are MGHRA and YSYEKL. CDR3 protein: CASSQGRSFYGYTF. The DNA for the CDR3 is TGCGCCAGCAGCCAAGGTCGGAGTTTCTATGGCTACACCTTC.

V usage is TRBV24-1 and J usage is TRBJ2-1; TRBD2 aligns across 9 bases. The CDR3 has 17 amino acids. Germline V gene lookup returns CDR1 KGHDR and CDR2 SFDVKD. The J segment lost 1 base and the V segment lost 10 bases, leaving 13 bases of the junction unmatched. CDR3 coding DNA: TGTGCCACGTTTGAACTAGCGGGTCAACTTTCCTACAATGAGCAGTTCTTC. Residues: CATFELAGQLSYNEQFF.

This chain connects TRBV7-2 to TRBJ2-1; 8 nucleotides line up with TRBD2. The CDR3 covers 16 residues. Losses at the gene ends were 6 bases for V and 14 bases for J; bases not matched to a gene: 21. The germline V gene encodes CDR1 SGHTA and CDR2 FQGNSA. CDR3: CASRQDSGTSSPHKFF. The CDR3 nucleotides are TGTGCCAGCAGACAAGACTCCGGGACTAGTTCGCCCCACAAGTTCTTC.

This rearrangement joins TRBV20-1 to TRBJ1-5; D call uncertain. V was cut by 3 bases and J by 11 bases, with 17 bases left in between. CDR3 size: 13 residues. Germline-derived CDR1 and CDR2 are DFQATT and SNEGSKA (reference sequence). This chain's CDR3 is CSASVGQVEAQHF. The CDR3 DNA reads as TGCAGTGCTAGTGTTGGGCAGGTGGAGGCCCAGCATTTT.

This clone was seen a few times. The chain recombines TRBV5-8 with TRBJ2-5; D unresolved. CDR1 and CDR2 from the germline V gene are SGHTS and YDEGEE. CDR3 length equals 13 residues. V dropped 0 bases and J dropped 4 bases, with 7 bases sitting between them. The CDR3 loop is CASSLEGGETQYF. In DNA, the CDR3 is TGTGCCAGCAGCTTGGAAGGCGGAGAGACCCAGTACTTC.

The CDR3 reads CASSVAGGAHNEQFF. The CDR3 DNA reads TGTGCCAGCAGCGTAGCGGGGGGAGCCCACAATGAGCAGTTCTTC. The chain recombines TRBV9 with TRBJ2-1, with TRBD2 identical over 7 bases. CDR1 SGDLS and CDR2 YYNGEE come from the germline V gene. The CDR3 consists of 15 residues. J lost 5 bases, V lost 0 bases, and 5 bases had no gene match.